The 24 T cell receptor beta chains in this list originate from one sample, sequenced in a study of cytomegalovirus exposure and HLA in healthy donors. The PCR contained 60 Vbeta and 13 Jbeta primers. Sequencing was performed with immunoSEQ multiplex PCR; in TCRdb, only in-frame clones are kept and a portion is missing. The sample has approximately 170,000 clones, 73% seen once. The sequenced sample was PBMCs. The receptors shown here come from a woman younger than 35 in good health and CMV-seropositive.

This sequence joins TRBV28 and TRBJ1-6; 7 nucleotides match TRBD1. The CDR3 is 14 amino acids. CDR1 MDHEN and CDR2 SYDVKM come from the germline V gene. The V segment lost 2 bases and the J segment 10 bases; nucleotides outside the gene matches: 5. The CDR3 loop reads CASSLAGRGSPLHF. CDR3 DNA sequence: TGTGCCAGCAGTTTAGCGGGCAGGGGGTCACCCCTCCACTTT.

This sequence joins TRBV15 and TRBJ2-5; TRBD2 agrees at 13 bases. Per germline, CDR1 LNHNV and CDR2 YYDKDF (reference sequence). The ends lost 0 bases at V and 5 bases at J; junction bases unmatched: 6. There are 17 residues in the CDR3. The CDR3: CATSRDMTSGGLETQYF. The CDR3 DNA sequence: TGTGCCACCAGCAGAGACATGACTAGCGGGGGGTTGGAGACCCAGTACTTC.

The chain combines TRBV5-1 with TRBJ2-1; TRBD1 matches at 9 bases. The CDR3 consists of 15 residues. Germline V gene lookup returns CDR1 SGHRS and CDR2 YFSETQ. The trim removed 1 base at V and 6 bases at J, leaving 5 bases unmatched. CDR3 sequence reads: CASSLTGDRVNEQFF. The CDR3 region has the DNA TGCGCCAGCAGCTTGACGGGGGACAGGGTCAATGAGCAGTTCTTC.

The rearrangement uses TRBV5-1 and TRBJ1-5, with D uncertain. Trimming took 0 bases from V and 4 from J, leaving 11 bases between them. Per the germline V gene, CDR1 is SGHRS and CDR2 is YFSETQ. The CDR3 contains 15 residues. The CDR3 bases are TGCGCCAGCAGCTTGGGGGAGTTAGAAAATCAGCCCCAGCATTTT. Amino acids: CASSLGELENQPQHF.

The rearrangement links TRBV30 to TRBJ2-3, with TRBD1 matching over 7 bases. Germline V gene data show CDR1 as GTSNPN and CDR2 as SVGIG (reference sequence). With V trimmed by 2 bases and J by 1 base, 3 bases remained unmatched. This CDR3 is 14 amino acids long. CDR3 amino acids: CAWSRGQGTDTQYF. CDR3 in DNA: TGTGCCTGGAGTAGGGGGCAGGGCACAGATACGCAGTATTTT.

The chain has TRBV13 and TRBJ1-2, with 9 bases aligning to TRBD1. With 4 bases clipped from V and 4 bases from J, the junction kept 7 bases outside the gene matches. Germline-derived CDR1 and CDR2 are PRHDT and FYEKMQ (reference sequence). CDR3 size: 15 residues. The CDR3 is CASSSGQGGPYGYTF. DNA for the CDR3: TGTGCCAGCAGCTCGGGACAGGGCGGCCCCTATGGCTACACCTTC.

This clone was detected only once. The rearrangement joins TRBV2 to TRBJ1-1, with TRBD1 as a possible D gene (5 bases). From germline, CDR1 is SNHLY and CDR2 FYNNEI. Between the trimmed V and J ends, which lost 8 bases and 5 bases, there was a span of 15 bases. The CDR3 is 13 amino acids. CDR3 loop: CASGTNGQTEAFF. CDR3 DNA sequence: TGTGCCAGCGGGACTAATGGACAAACTGAAGCTTTCTTT.

The rearrangement links TRBV21-1 to TRBJ2-3; the table calls TRBD2, which could not be checked here. TRBV21-1 is described as a pseudogene. CDR3 length: 16 residues. This CDR3 is CASSSGGSPGEDTQYF. In nucleotides, the CDR3 is TGTGCCAGCAGCAGTGGGGGGTCCCCCGGGGAGGATACGCAGTATTTT.

This clone has only a few counts. The rearrangement joins TRBV18 to TRBJ2-2; D ambiguous. Germline assignment: CDR1 KGHSH and CDR2 LQKENI. The V end lost 2 bases, the J end lost 0 bases, and 4 bases lay between the germline ends. This CDR3 region has 14 residues. The CDR3 DNA is TGTGCCAGCTCACCAGTCTCGAACACCGGGGAGCTGTTTTTT. Translated, it gives CASSPVSNTGELFF.

The J gene is TRBJ1-1, the V gene TRBV4-1; D uncertain. The germline V and J ends were trimmed by 0 bases and 9 bases, with 8 bases remaining between them. The CDR3 is made up of 12 amino acids. The germline gives CDR1 MGHRA, CDR2 YSYEKL. The CDR3 here is CASSQEEGQAFF. The DNA for the CDR3 is TGCGCCAGCAGCCAAGAGGAGGGTCAAGCTTTCTTT.

The chain joins TRBV19 to TRBJ1-2, with D maybe TRBD1 (5 bases). The CDR3 sequence is 13 residues long. The germline V gene encodes CDR1 LNHDA and CDR2 SQIVND (reference sequence). Trimming took 11 bases from V and 6 from J, leaving 19 bases between them. The CDR3 here is CAVVGPGWNGYTF. In DNA form, the CDR3 reads TGTGCCGTGGTGGGCCCAGGGTGGAATGGCTACACCTTC.

The chain recombines TRBV5-4 with TRBJ2-7, with TRBD2 identical over 7 bases. The V and J ends lost 3 bases and 7 bases, in that order; junction bases with no gene match: 1. CDR1 SGHNT and CDR2 YYREEE come from the germline V gene (reference sequence). This CDR3 has 11 amino acids. The CDR3 DNA reads TGTGCCAGCAGCTCAGCGGGGGAGCAGTACTTC. Translation: CASSSAGEQYF.

The chain employs TRBV4-2 and TRBJ2-5; D perhaps matches TRBD1 (7 bases). This CDR3 has 14 residues. Germline V gives CDR1 LGHNA, CDR2 YNFKEQ. Trimming removed 4 bases from V and 5 bases from J, with 14 bases in between. CDR3 nucleotide sequence: TGTGCCAGCAGCCCCGGAGGGGGCATGGAGACCCAGTACTTC. This gives the protein CASSPGGGMETQYF.

This chain connects TRBV2 to TRBJ2-3, with 7 bases aligning to TRBD1. V lost 7 bases to trimming and J lost 2 bases; unmatched junction nucleotides: 12. The CDR3 extends over 16 amino acids. Germline-derived CDR1 and CDR2 are SNHLY and FYNNEI. CDR3 bases: TGTGCCAGCACCCGTAGACAGGGTCGGGCCACAGATACGCAGTATTTT. Residues: CASTRRQGRATDTQYF.

The genes are TRBV14 and TRBJ1-3; no clear D. The V gene lost 4 bases and the J gene lost 4 bases, with 8 bases spanning the gap. The CDR3 consists of 13 residues. Looked up from germline, CDR1 is SGHDN and CDR2 is FVKESK. The CDR3 loop is CASSPSPGNTIYF. CDR3 DNA sequence: TGTGCCAGCAGCCCCTCCCCGGGAAACACCATATATTTT.

The chain joins TRBV4-2 to TRBJ2-7; TRBD1 agrees at 8 bases. Germline V gene data show CDR1 as LGHNA and CDR2 as YNFKEQ. After removal of 2 bases from V and 4 bases from J, the junction contained 7 bases not matched to a gene. This CDR3 is 15 amino acids long. The CDR3 spells CASSQSTGGLYEQYF. The CDR3 coding sequence is TGTGCCAGCAGCCAAAGTACAGGGGGTTTGTACGAGCAGTACTTC.

This chain links TRBV4-1 with TRBJ2-1; TRBD2 matches at 8 bases. The V and J ends lost 1 base and 7 bases, in that order; junction bases with no gene match: 9. Germline V gives CDR1 MGHRA, CDR2 YSYEKL. This CDR3 has 16 amino acids. The DNA for the CDR3 is TGCGCCAGCAGCCAAGTGGGCGGGGGGATCCTAAATGAGCAGTTCTTC. Translation: CASSQVGGGILNEQFF.

The sample holds one count of this clone. The chain links TRBV9 to TRBJ1-1; D not certain. V lost 1 base to trimming and J lost 1 base, with 8 bases between them. Germline CDR1 SGDLS, CDR2 YYNGEE. The CDR3 sequence is 14 residues long. The CDR3 DNA reads TGTGCCAGCAGCGTATATGCGGAGAACACTGAAGCTTTCTTT. It translates to CASSVYAENTEAFF.

This clone was recorded only once. The chain has TRBV7-3 and TRBJ2-1; 8 bases are shared with TRBD2. V lost 1 base to trimming and J lost 6 bases; unmatched junction nucleotides: 8. The CDR3 runs 16 residues. CDR1 SGHTA and CDR2 FQGTGA come from the germline V gene. The CDR3 DNA is TGTGCCAGCAGCTTAAATGCGGGGGGCGCAATCAATGAGCAGTTCTTC. Translation gives CASSLNAGGAINEQFF.

This chain's CDR3 is CAWSVTDEAFF. For the CDR3, the DNA is TGTGCCTGGAGTGTCACAGATGAAGCTTTCTTT. The chain has TRBV30 and TRBJ1-1, with D hard to call. The V and J ends lost 0 bases and 7 bases respectively, with 6 bases between them. Germline V CDR1 and CDR2: GTSNPN, SVGIG (reference sequence). The CDR3 runs 11 residues.

The J gene is TRBJ1-3, the V gene TRBV5-1; D not resolved. Trimming took off 0 bases at V and 0 bases at J, with 10 bases between the two ends. Per germline, CDR1 SGHRS and CDR2 YFSETQ. CDR3 length: 16 residues. CDR3 coding DNA: TGCGCCAGCAGCTTGGTGGGCAGCTCCTCTGGAAACACCATATATTTT. Encoded protein: CASSLVGSSSGNTIYF. Full variable domain (remainder filled in from reference TRBV5-1 and TRBJ1-3): KAGVTQTPRYLIKTRGQQVTLSCSPISGHRSVSWYQQTPGQGLQFLFEYFSETQRNKGNFPGRFSGRQFSNSRSEMNVSTLELGDSALYLCASSLVGSSSGNTIYFGEGSWLTVV.

The chain joins TRBV5-5 to TRBJ1-3, with 7 positions matching TRBD1. Germline-derived CDR1 and CDR2 are SGHKS and YYEKEE (reference sequence). The V gene end was trimmed by 5 bases and the J gene end by 2 bases; junction bases not matched to a gene: 4. The CDR3 totals 14 residues. CDR3 region: CASRYRGAGNTIYF. In nucleotides, the CDR3 is TGTGCCAGCAGGTACAGGGGCGCTGGAAACACCATATATTTT.

This clone was found a few times. The chain employs TRBV28 and TRBJ1-4, with D hard to call. V lost 5 bases to trimming and J lost 14 bases, with 18 bases between them. The germline gives CDR1 MDHEN, CDR2 SYDVKM. This CDR3 has 13 amino acids. The CDR3 here is CASSAPARKWLFF. CDR3 DNA sequence: TGTGCCAGCAGTGCCCCCGCTAGAAAATGGCTGTTTTTT.

The chain employs TRBV19 and TRBJ1-1; D possibly corresponds to TRBD1 (5 bases). Trimming took 5 bases from V and 3 from J, leaving 10 bases between them. CDR1 is LNHDA and CDR2 is SQIVND in the germline V gene (reference sequence). This CDR3 has 13 amino acids. The CDR3 DNA follows: TGTGCCAGTAGTCCTACAGGTTACACTGAAGCTTTCTTT. Translating gives CASSPTGYTEAFF.